This TCR beta chain was sequenced in a study of blood T cell repertoires in COVID-19. Original analysis: It was from reference gene primer amplification that nucleated cell counts were estimated. The assay was immunoSEQ multiplex PCR, and TCRdb's table has in-frame clones only and misses some. V and J calls and clone size are copied from that table; D and trimming were computed from the DNA. Among 400,000 to 500,000 clones, 88% were seen once, and the ten largest hold about 1.5%. Germline CDR1 SNHLY, CDR2 FYNNEI. The CDR3 totals 16 residues. Trimming cost V 6 bases and J 5 bases; bases outside gene matches: 14.

The sequence derives from a woman under 30 who had been exposed to COVID-19. The chain employs TRBV2 and TRBJ2-5; 8 positions agree with TRBD1. Sequences were obtained from PBMCs or T cells enriched from blood (not recorded which). The DNA for the CDR3 is TGTGCCAGCAGATTAACGGGCCAGGGGGCTGGGGAGACCCAGTACTTC. This translates into CASRLTGQGAGETQYF.